A single sample gave rise to the 6 T cell receptor beta chains below, sequenced in a study of PD-1 blockade in classical Hodgkin lymphoma. In every patient, relapse followed autologous stem cell transplantation, while exposure to brentuximab vedotin differed. The data were produced by immunoSEQ multiplex PCR, yet TCRdb's version contains in-frame clones alone and is incomplete. This sample has roughly 96,000 clones, with 85% to 90% found just once. The source material was peripheral blood mononuclear cells (PBMCs), sampled before the second cycle of nivolumab. The receptors shown here come from a human donor with classical Hodgkin lymphoma.

This chain joins TRBV27 and TRBJ2-5; no clear D gene. The CDR3 is made up of 13 amino acids. CDR1 and CDR2 from the germline V gene are MNHEY and SMNVEV (reference sequence). V gave up 6 bases and J gave up 5 bases, with 13 bases separating them. CDR3 DNA sequence: TGTGCCAGCAGCCCTTCCGCCCAGGAGACCCAGTACTTC. Its protein product is CASSPSAQETQYF.

The chain joins TRBV6-1 to TRBJ2-7; 7 bases match TRBD2. The CDR3 is made up of 16 amino acids. Germline CDR1 reads MNHNS; CDR2 reads SASEGT. The V and J ends lost 4 bases and 4 bases, in that order; junction bases with no gene match: 13. CDR3 sequence: CASSVPFGRSVYEQYF. The CDR3 DNA reads TGTGCCAGCAGTGTCCCGTTCGGGAGGTCCGTTTACGAGCAGTACTTC.

The chain couples TRBV5-1 to TRBJ2-5; D is possibly TRBD1 or TRBD2 (6 bases each). The CDR3 contains 14 residues. Germline values: CDR1 SGHRS, CDR2 YFSETQ. V lost 0 bases, J lost 5 bases, and 11 bases lay in between. The CDR3 nucleotides read TGCGCCAGCAGCTTGGAGGACAGCGGGGAGACCCAGTACTTC. Translated, it gives CASSLEDSGETQYF.

This clone was picked up one time. The chain recombines TRBV6-1 with TRBJ2-5; tentative D call: TRBD1 (5 bases). Trimming removed 6 bases from V and 5 bases from J, with 10 bases in between. This CDR3 comprises 12 residues. Germline loops: CDR1 MNHNS, CDR2 SASEGT. In DNA form, the CDR3 reads TGTGCCAGCAGGGCAGGGTTTGAGACCCAGTACTTC. Encoded protein: CASRAGFETQYF.

This chain connects TRBV19 to TRBJ2-7; 8 bases align to TRBD2. Per germline, CDR1 LNHDA and CDR2 SQIVND (reference sequence). V trimming: 7 bases; J trimming: 10 bases; junction bases outside the gene matches: 15. The CDR3 runs to 14 residues. The CDR3 here is CASILIGTRLLQYF. The CDR3, as DNA: TGTGCCAGTATCCTTATCGGGACTAGATTATTACAGTACTTC.

This chain connects TRBV27 to TRBJ2-7; 9 bases fit TRBD2. Germline V gives CDR1 MNHEY, CDR2 SMNVEV (reference sequence). Unmatched junction bases numbered 9, after V lost 4 bases and J lost 5 bases. This CDR3 is 15 amino acids long. DNA of the CDR3: TGTGCCAGCAGTTCCCGCGGGCCTAGCGGGAACGAGCAGTACTTC. It encodes CASSSRGPSGNEQYF.